This T cell receptor beta chain is drawn from a study of T cell responses to AZD1222 COVID-19 vaccine. For the study at large: Second doses were pooled across both intervals (about 4 or about 12 weeks).

The data were produced by immunoSEQ multiplex PCR, yet TCRdb's version contains in-frame clones alone and is incomplete. Among roughly 130,000 clones listed, 91% were seen once. A remark on this clone: What it binds is not known.

General study points: At baseline, just a handful of AZD1222 recipients tested seropositive. Spike-specific TCR repertoires showed rising breadth and depth after two AZD1222 doses.

Germline CDR1 and CDR2: MNHEY and SMNVEV (reference sequence). V shed 3 bases, J shed 6 bases, and the junction held 7 bases outside the gene matches. The CDR3 sequence is 14 residues long. This sequence was found in an adult in good health. This sample comprised peripheral blood, obtained on day 0 of AZD1222 vaccination. The chain is built from TRBV27 and TRBJ1-2; 7 positions match TRBD1. CDR3 DNA: TGTGCCAGCAGTTTTAACTTACAGGGGAATGGCTACACCTTC. Translating it yields CASSFNLQGNGYTF.